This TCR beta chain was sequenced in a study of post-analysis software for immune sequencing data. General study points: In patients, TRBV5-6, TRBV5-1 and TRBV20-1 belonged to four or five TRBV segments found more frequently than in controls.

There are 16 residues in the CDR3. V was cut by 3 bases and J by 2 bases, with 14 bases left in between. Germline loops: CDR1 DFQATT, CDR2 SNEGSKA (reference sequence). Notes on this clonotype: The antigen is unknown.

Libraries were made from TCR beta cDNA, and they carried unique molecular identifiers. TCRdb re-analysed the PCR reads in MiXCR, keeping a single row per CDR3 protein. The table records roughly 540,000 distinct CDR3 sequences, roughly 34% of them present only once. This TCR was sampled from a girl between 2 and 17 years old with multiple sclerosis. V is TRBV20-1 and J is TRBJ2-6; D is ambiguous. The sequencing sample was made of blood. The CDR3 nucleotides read TGCAGTGCTAGGCCTGATGGGAACCCTGGGGCCAACGTCCTGACTTTC. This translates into CSARPDGNPGANVLTF.